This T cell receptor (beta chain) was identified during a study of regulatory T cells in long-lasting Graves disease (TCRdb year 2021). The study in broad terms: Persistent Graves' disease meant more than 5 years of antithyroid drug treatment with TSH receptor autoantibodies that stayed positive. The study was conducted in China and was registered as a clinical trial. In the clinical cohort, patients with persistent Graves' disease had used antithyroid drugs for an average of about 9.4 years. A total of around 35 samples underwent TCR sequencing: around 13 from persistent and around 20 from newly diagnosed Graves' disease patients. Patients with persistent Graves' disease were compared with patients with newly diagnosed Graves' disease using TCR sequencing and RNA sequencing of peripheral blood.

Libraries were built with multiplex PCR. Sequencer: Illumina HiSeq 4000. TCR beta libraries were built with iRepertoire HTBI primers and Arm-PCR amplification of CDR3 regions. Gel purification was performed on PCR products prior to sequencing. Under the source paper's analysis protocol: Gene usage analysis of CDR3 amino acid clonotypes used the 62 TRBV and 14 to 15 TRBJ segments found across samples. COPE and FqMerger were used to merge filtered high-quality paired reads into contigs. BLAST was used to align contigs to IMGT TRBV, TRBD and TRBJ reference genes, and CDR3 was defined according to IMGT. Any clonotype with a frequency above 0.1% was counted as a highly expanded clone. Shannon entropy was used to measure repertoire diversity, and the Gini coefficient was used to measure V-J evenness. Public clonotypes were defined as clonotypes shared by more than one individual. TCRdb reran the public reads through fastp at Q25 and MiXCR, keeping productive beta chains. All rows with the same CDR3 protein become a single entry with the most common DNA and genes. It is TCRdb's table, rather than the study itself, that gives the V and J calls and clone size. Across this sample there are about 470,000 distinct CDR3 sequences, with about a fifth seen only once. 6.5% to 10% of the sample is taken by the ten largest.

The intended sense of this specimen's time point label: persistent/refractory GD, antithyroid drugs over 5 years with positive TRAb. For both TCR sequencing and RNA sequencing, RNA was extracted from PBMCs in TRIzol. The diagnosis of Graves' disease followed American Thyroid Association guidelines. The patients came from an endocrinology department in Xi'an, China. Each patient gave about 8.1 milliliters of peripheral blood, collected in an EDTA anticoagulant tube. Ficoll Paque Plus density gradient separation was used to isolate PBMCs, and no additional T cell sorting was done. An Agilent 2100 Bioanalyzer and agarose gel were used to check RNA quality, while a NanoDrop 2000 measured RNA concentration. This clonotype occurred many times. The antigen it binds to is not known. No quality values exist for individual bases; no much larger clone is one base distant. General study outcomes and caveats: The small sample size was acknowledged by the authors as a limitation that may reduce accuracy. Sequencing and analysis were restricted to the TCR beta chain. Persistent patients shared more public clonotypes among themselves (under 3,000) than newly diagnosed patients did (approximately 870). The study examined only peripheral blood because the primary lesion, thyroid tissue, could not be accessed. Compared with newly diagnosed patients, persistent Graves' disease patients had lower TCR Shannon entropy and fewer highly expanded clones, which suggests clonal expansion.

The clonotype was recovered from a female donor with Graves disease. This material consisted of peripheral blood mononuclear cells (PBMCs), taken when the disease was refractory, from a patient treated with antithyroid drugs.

The CDR3 corresponds to CASSVGGRDEQYF. The DNA sequence is TGTGCCAGCAGTGTTGGAGGGCGGGACGAGCAGTACTTC. The chain links TRBV6-1 with TRBJ2-7; TRBD2 is a possible D gene, resting on 6 matching bases. Taken from cysteine to phenylalanine, the CDR3 has 13 residues. Kept here is only the CDR3 DNA, which spans 39 bases and is read in frame from base 1. The germline V gene specifies MNHNS as CDR1 and SASEGT as CDR2. V is clipped by 4 bases and J by 5 bases, and the sequence between their germline boundaries is 12 bases long.